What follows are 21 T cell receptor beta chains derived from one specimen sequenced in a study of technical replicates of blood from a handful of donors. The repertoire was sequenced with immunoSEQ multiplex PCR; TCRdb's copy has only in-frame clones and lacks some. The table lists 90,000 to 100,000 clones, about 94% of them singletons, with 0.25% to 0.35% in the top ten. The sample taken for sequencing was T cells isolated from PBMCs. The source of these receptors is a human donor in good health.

Here the CDR3 DNA reads TGCGCCAGCAACTTAGCGGGACTTGTCCGCTACAATGAGCAGTTCTTC. It codes for CASNLAGLVRYNEQFF. The chain joins TRBV5-1 to TRBJ2-1; 8 bases are a match to TRBD2. CDR1 is SGHRS and CDR2 is YFSETQ in the germline V gene. J gave up 3 bases and V 6 bases, and 11 bases lay outside the gene matches. CDR3 length: 16 amino acids.

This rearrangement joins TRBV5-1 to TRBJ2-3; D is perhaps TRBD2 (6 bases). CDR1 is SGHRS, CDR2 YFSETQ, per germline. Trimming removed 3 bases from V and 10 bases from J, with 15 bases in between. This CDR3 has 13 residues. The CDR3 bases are TGCGCCAGCAGCTCAGGAGGGTTGACGGCGCAGTATTTT. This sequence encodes CASSSGGLTAQYF.

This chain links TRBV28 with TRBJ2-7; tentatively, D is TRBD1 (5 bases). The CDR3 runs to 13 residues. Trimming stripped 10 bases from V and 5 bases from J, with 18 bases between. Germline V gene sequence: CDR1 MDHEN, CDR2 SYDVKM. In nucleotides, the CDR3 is TGTGCCACCCTGTCAGGGTCCTTAAACGAGCAGTACTTC. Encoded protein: CATLSGSLNEQYF.

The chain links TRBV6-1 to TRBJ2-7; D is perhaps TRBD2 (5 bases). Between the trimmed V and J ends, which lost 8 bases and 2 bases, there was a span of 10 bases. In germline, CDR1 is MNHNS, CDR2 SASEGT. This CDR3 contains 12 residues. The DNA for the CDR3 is TGTGCCAGCTTCCGAGGGCCCTACGAGCAGTACTTC. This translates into CASFRGPYEQYF.

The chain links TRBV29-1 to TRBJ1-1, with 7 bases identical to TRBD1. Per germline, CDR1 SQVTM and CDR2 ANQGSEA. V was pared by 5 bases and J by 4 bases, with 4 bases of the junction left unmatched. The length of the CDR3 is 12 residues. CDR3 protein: CSVNQGGTEAFF. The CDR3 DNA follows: TGCAGCGTTAATCAGGGGGGCACTGAAGCTTTCTTT.

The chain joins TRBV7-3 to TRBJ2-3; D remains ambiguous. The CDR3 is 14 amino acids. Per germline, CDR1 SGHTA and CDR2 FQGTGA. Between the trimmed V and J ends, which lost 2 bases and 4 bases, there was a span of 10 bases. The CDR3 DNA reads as TGTGCCAGCAGCTTACAATACTCTTCAGATACGCAGTATTTT. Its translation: CASSLQYSSDTQYF.

The CDR3 DNA is TGTGCCAGCAGTGCCCTACTTGTAGATGAAGATACGCAGTATTTT. Its translation: CASSALLVDEDTQYF. J is TRBJ2-3 and V is TRBV2; D uncertain. The CDR3 has 15 amino acids. Trimming removed 4 bases at V and 5 bases at J, with 16 bases between. Per germline, CDR1 SNHLY and CDR2 FYNNEI.

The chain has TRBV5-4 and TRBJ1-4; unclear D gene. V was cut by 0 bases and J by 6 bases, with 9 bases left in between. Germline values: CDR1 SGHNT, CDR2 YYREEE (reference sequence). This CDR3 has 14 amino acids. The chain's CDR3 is CASSLAGTDEKLFF. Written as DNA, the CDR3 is TGTGCCAGCAGCTTGGCCGGTACAGATGAAAAACTGTTTTTT.

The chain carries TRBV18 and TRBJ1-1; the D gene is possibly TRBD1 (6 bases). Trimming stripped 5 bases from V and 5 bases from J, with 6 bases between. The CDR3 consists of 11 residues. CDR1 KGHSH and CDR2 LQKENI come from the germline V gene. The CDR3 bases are TGTGCCAGCTCAACAGGGACTGAAGCTTTCTTT. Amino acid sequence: CASSTGTEAFF. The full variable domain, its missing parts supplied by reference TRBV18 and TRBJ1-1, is NAGVMQNPRHLVRRRGQEARLRCSPMKGHSHVYWYRQLPEEGLKFMVYLQKENIIDESGMPKERFSAEFPKEGPSILRIQQVVRGDSAAYFCASSTGTEAFFGQGTRLTVV.

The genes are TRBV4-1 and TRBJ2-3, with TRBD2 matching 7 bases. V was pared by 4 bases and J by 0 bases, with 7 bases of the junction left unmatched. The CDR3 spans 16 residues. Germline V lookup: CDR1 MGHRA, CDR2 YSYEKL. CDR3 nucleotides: TGCGCCAGCAGCCCCCGGGGTAGCGGGAGCACAGATACGCAGTATTTT. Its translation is CASSPRGSGSTDTQYF.

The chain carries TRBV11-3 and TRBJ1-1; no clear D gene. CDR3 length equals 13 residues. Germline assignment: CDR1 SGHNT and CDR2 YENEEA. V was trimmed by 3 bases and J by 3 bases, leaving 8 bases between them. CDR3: CASSFEEDTEAFF. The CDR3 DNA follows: TGTGCCAGCAGCTTTGAGGAAGACACTGAAGCTTTCTTT.

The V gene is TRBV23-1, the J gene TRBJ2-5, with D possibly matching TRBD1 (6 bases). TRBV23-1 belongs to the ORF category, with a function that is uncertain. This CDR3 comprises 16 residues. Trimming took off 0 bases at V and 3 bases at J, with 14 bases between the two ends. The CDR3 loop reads CASSQSVGAGEETQYF. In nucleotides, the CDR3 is TGCGCCAGCAGTCAATCCGTAGGGGCAGGGGAAGAGACCCAGTACTTC.

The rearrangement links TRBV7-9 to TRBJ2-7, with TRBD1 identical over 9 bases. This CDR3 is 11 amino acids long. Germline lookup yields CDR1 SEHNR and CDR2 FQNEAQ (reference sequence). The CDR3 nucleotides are TGTGCGGGACAGGGCCCTTACGAGCAGTACTTC. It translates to CAGQGPYEQYF.

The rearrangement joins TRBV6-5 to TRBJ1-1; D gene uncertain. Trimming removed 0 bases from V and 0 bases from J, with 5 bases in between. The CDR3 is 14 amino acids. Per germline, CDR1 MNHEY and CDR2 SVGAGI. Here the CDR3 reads CASSYSQLNTEAFF. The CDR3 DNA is TGTGCCAGCAGTTACTCACAGCTGAACACTGAAGCTTTCTTT.

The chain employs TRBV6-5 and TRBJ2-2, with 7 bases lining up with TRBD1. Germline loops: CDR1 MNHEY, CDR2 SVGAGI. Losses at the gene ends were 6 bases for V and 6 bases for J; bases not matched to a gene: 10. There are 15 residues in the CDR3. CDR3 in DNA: TGTGCCAGCAGCCCTCTCTTAGGGGGCCCCGGGGAGCTGTTTTTT. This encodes CASSPLLGGPGELFF.

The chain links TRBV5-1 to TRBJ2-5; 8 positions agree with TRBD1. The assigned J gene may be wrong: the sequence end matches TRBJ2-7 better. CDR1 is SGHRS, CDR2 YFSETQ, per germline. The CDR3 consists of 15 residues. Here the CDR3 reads CASSLEGQGSYEQYF. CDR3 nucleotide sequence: TGCGCCAGCAGCTTGGAAGGACAGGGTTCCTACGAGCAGTACTTC.

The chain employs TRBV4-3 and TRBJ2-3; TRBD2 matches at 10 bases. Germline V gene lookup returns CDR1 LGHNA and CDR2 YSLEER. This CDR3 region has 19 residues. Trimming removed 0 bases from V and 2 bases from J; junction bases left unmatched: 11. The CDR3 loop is CASSQDRSGLAVPTDTQYF. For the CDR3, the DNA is TGCGCCAGCAGCCAAGATAGATCAGGACTAGCGGTACCCACAGATACGCAGTATTTT.

The CDR3 sequence: CASSQDTGTSGRAGETQYF. The CDR3 region has the DNA TGCGCCAGCAGCCAAGATACGGGGACTAGCGGGAGGGCCGGGGAGACCCAGTACTTC. The gene calls are TRBV4-3 and TRBJ2-5; TRBD2 matches at 16 bases. This CDR3 is 19 amino acids long. Germline CDR1 LGHNA, CDR2 YSLEER. Trimming cost V 0 bases and J 5 bases; bases outside gene matches: 9.

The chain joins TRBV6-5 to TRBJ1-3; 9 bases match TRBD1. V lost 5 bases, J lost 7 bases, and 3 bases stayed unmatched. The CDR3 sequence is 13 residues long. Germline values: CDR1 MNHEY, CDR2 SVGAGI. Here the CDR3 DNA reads TGTGCCAGCAGTCTACAGGGGGCTAACACCATATATTTT. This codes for CASSLQGANTIYF.

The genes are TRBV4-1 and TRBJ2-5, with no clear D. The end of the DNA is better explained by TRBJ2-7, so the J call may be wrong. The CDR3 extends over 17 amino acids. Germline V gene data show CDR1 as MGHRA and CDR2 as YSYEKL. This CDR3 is CASSQEENSQYTYEQYF. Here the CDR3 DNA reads TGCGCCAGCAGCCAAGAAGAAAACAGTCAGTATACCTACGAGCAGTACTTC.

The CDR3 loop reads CASSHLARHEQFF. The CDR3 DNA is TGCGCCAGCAGCCATTTGGCGAGGCATGAGCAGTTCTTC. The chain carries TRBV4-3 and TRBJ2-1; unclear D gene. The CDR3 length is 13 residues. Germline V CDR1 and CDR2: LGHNA, YSLEER. The ends were cut back, 3 bases at V and 8 bases at J, with 11 bases in the middle.